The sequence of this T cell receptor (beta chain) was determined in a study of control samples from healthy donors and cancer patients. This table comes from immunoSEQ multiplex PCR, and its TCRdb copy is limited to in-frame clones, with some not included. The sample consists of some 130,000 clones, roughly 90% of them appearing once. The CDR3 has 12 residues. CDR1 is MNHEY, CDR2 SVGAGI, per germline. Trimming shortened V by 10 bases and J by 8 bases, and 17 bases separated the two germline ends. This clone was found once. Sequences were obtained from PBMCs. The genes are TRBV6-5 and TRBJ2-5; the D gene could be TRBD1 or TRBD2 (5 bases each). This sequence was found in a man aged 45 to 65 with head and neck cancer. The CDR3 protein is CATGPGWDTQYF. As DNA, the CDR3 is TGTGCCACGGGGCCAGGTTGGGATACCCAGTACTTC.